Below, 3 T cell receptor beta chains from the same sample are listed, as sequenced in a study of blood T cell repertoires in COVID-19. The repertoire was sequenced with immunoSEQ multiplex PCR; TCRdb's copy has only in-frame clones and lacks some. The repertoire holds hundreds of thousands of clones, with roughly nine tenths as singletons. The specimen sequenced was PBMCs or T cells enriched from blood (not recorded which). These receptors all stem from a man aged 55 to 70 who had recovered from COVID-19.

The chain uses TRBV7-6 and TRBJ2-3; tentative D call: TRBD2 (6 bases). V was cut by 5 bases and J by 4 bases, with 16 bases left in between. This CDR3 has 15 residues. CDR1 SGHVS and CDR2 FNYEAQ come from the germline V gene. CDR3 DNA: TGTGCCAGCAGCCTAACCCCGGGACTGGCAGATACGCAGTATTTT. Protein sequence: CASSLTPGLADTQYF.

V usage is TRBV7-3 and J usage is TRBJ2-7; 9 bases align to TRBD2. The V and J ends lost 0 bases and 4 bases, in that order; junction bases with no gene match: 4. Germline CDR1 and CDR2: SGHTA and FQGTGA. CDR3 size: 15 residues. CDR3 sequence (DNA): TGTGCCAGCAGCTTAACGGCGGGAGGGATTTACGAGCAGTACTTC. Amino acids: CASSLTAGGIYEQYF.

As DNA, the CDR3 is TGCAGTGCTAGAGATCAAGGCTACACCTTC. Translation gives CSARDQGYTF. This chain joins TRBV20-1 and TRBJ1-2; D remains ambiguous. The CDR3 contains 10 residues. CDR1 is DFQATT and CDR2 is SNEGSKA in the germline V gene (reference sequence). The V end lost 0 bases, the J end lost 8 bases, and 4 bases lay between the germline ends.